This passage covers 24 T cell receptor beta chains from one sample sequenced in a study of cytomegalovirus exposure and HLA in healthy donors. PCR amplification relied on 60 Vbeta primers (plus 13 Jbeta primers). Data came from immunoSEQ multiplex PCR; TCRdb stores just in-frame clones and leaves some out. This sample yields about 110,000 clones, of which around 73% are seen a single time; about 8.4% belongs to the top ten. Sequencing input: PBMCs. These receptors were taken from a man in his forties in good health and CMV-seronegative.

V usage is TRBV27 and J usage is TRBJ1-5, with 7 bases that match TRBD1. The length of the CDR3 is 16 residues. Looked up from germline, CDR1 is MNHEY and CDR2 is SMNVEV (reference sequence). With V trimmed by 6 bases and J by 2 bases, 10 bases remained unmatched. CDR3: CASSLRGQVRNQPQHF. The CDR3 bases are TGTGCCAGCAGCCTCCGCGGACAGGTCCGCAATCAGCCCCAGCATTTT.

This clone has ten or more counts. The rearrangement links TRBV11-2 to TRBJ2-3, with 9 bases identical to TRBD2. J gave up 1 base and V 8 bases, and 10 bases lay outside the gene matches. The CDR3 has 16 amino acids. Germline V gives CDR1 SGHAT, CDR2 FQNNGV. DNA for the CDR3: TGTGCCAGCCATCTTTGGGCTAGCGGGGGCACAGATACGCAGTATTTT. As protein: CASHLWASGGTDTQYF.

The sample holds a few counts of this clone. The genes are TRBV5-1 and TRBJ2-7; 13 positions match TRBD2. V shed 4 bases, J shed 1 base, and the junction held 11 bases outside the gene matches. Per germline, CDR1 SGHRS and CDR2 YFSETQ. The CDR3 has 18 residues. CDR3 residues: CASSRRTSGGPGSYEQYF. In DNA, the CDR3 is TGCGCCAGCAGCCGGCGGACTAGCGGGGGCCCCGGGTCCTACGAGCAGTACTTC.

This clone showed up just once. The chain combines TRBV6-5 with TRBJ1-2, with a tentative D call TRBD1 (5 bases). The germline gives CDR1 MNHEY, CDR2 SVGAGI. The CDR3 is 13 residues long. Trimming pared 6 bases from V and 2 bases from J, leaving 10 bases between. In nucleotides, the CDR3 is TGTGCCAGCAGGGCAGGGAAAAACTATGGCTACACCTTC. The encoded protein is CASRAGKNYGYTF.

This chain joins TRBV2 and TRBJ2-7; tentative D call: TRBD1 (5 bases). Trimming removed 11 bases at V and 3 bases at J, with 26 bases between. In germline, CDR1 is SNHLY, CDR2 FYNNEI. The CDR3 is 16 residues long. The CDR3 nucleotides are TGTGCCCTAGAAGGGGCATCCGAAGCTGGGGTCTACGAGCAGTACTTC. This encodes CALEGASEAGVYEQYF.

J is TRBJ2-7 and V is TRBV6-5, with 8 positions matching TRBD2. The CDR3 length is 13 residues. Looked up from germline, CDR1 is MNHEY and CDR2 is SVGAGI. After removal of 6 bases from V and 5 bases from J, the junction contained 6 bases not matched to a gene. The CDR3 region has the DNA TGTGCCAGCAGCCCCGGGAGGGGGAACGAGCAGTACTTC. This codes for CASSPGRGNEQYF.

This clone was found once. This chain links TRBV18 with TRBJ2-7, with TRBD1 identical over 7 bases. This CDR3 is 16 amino acids long. Germline V gives CDR1 KGHSH, CDR2 LQKENI. The J segment lost 2 bases and the V segment lost 6 bases, leaving 13 bases of the junction unmatched. CDR3 sequence (DNA): TGTGCCAGCTCCCCAGACGAAAGGGGGCTGACCTACGAGCAGTACTTC. This encodes CASSPDERGLTYEQYF.

This clone was recorded only once. This chain links TRBV6-1 with TRBJ2-5, with D perhaps TRBD2 (5 bases). Trimming removed 2 bases at V and 7 bases at J, with 14 bases between. Germline CDR1 is MNHNS and CDR2 is SASEGT. CDR3 size: 14 residues. The CDR3 sequence: CASSESRPAGTQYF. For the CDR3, the DNA is TGTGCCAGCAGTGAATCTCGGCCCGCGGGGACCCAGTACTTC.

This chain connects TRBV7-9 to TRBJ2-2; D is possibly TRBD1 (6 bases). The CDR3 has 16 amino acids. Germline V gives CDR1 SEHNR, CDR2 FQNEAQ (reference sequence). V lost 4 bases and J lost 6, with 18 bases in between. The CDR3 is CASSSTGREAAGELFF. DNA of the CDR3: TGTGCCAGCAGCTCCACAGGGAGAGAAGCGGCCGGGGAGCTGTTTTTT. The full variable domain, rest sourced from reference TRBV7-9 and TRBJ2-2, is DTGVSQNPRHKITKRGQNVTFRCDPISEHNRLYWYRQTLGQGPEFLTYFQNEAQLEKSRLLSDRFSAERPKGSFSTLEIQRTEQGDSAMYLCASSSTGREAAGELFFGEGSRLTVL.

CDR3 nucleotide sequence: TGTGCCAGCAGCCCGGGACACCTCTTGAGCTACACCTTC. This sequence encodes CASSPGHLLSYTF. This chain connects TRBV7-2 to TRBJ1-2, with D tentatively TRBD1 (6 bases). The CDR3 spans 13 residues. Germline CDR1 and CDR2: SGHTA and FQGNSA. Trimming took 5 bases from V and 9 from J, leaving 16 bases between them.

The chain is built from TRBV29-1 and TRBJ1-2; D remains ambiguous. The germline gives CDR1 SQVTM, CDR2 ANQGSEA. There are 12 residues in the CDR3. The ends were cut back, 7 bases at V and 4 bases at J, with 13 bases in the middle. The CDR3 is CSADAGGYGYTF. CDR3 nucleotides: TGCAGCGCAGACGCGGGAGGCTATGGCTACACCTTC. The full variable domain, in which reference TRBV29-1 and TRBJ1-2 provide the parts outside the CDR3, is SAVISQKPSRDICQRGTSLTIQCQVDSQVTMMFWYRQQPGQSLTLIATANQGSEATYESGFVIDKFPISRPNLTFSTLTVSNMSPEDSSIYLCSADAGGYGYTFGSGTRLTVV.

The J gene is TRBJ1-2, the V gene TRBV4-1; the D is unclear. V was clipped by 1 base and J by 4 bases, with 7 bases between them. The germline V gene has CDR1 MGHRA and CDR2 YSYEKL. The CDR3 loop spans 13 amino acids. The CDR3 spells CASSQGAVYGYTF. Written as DNA, the CDR3 is TGCGCCAGCAGCCAAGGGGCAGTCTATGGCTACACCTTC.

This chain uses TRBV5-1 with TRBJ1-1; 7 bases match TRBD1. V lost 0 bases to trimming and J lost 0 bases; unmatched junction nucleotides: 2. From germline, CDR1 is SGHRS and CDR2 YFSETQ. The CDR3 runs 15 residues. CDR3 nucleotides: TGCGCCAGCAGCTTGGTAGGGGGCTTGAACACTGAAGCTTTCTTT. Protein sequence: CASSLVGGLNTEAFF.

J is TRBJ2-3 and V is TRBV10-3, with 9 bases lining up with TRBD1. J gave up 5 bases and V 6 bases, and 9 bases lay outside the gene matches. Germline assignment: CDR1 ENHRY and CDR2 SYGVKD. This CDR3 has 15 amino acids. CDR3: CAIRTGGYGGDTQYF. The CDR3 DNA reads as TGTGCCATCAGGACAGGGGGTTACGGAGGAGATACGCAGTATTTT.

The chain recombines TRBV9 with TRBJ1-5; 7 bases fit TRBD1. The germline V gene has CDR1 SGDLS and CDR2 YYNGEE. The CDR3 is 15 amino acids. V trimming: 0 bases; J trimming: 3 bases; junction bases outside the gene matches: 3. Here the CDR3 DNA reads TGTGCCAGCAGCGTAGAAGGGGGCGACAATCAGCCCCAGCATTTT. Translation gives CASSVEGGDNQPQHF.

The J gene is TRBJ2-3, the V gene TRBV5-6, with 11 bases fitting TRBD2. Trimming took 0 bases from V and 4 from J; bases not matched to a gene: 4. This CDR3 has 16 residues. Germline loops: CDR1 SGHDT, CDR2 YYEEEE. The CDR3 reads CASSLALAGGADTQYF. The CDR3 DNA is TGTGCCAGCAGCTTGGCCCTAGCGGGAGGCGCAGATACGCAGTATTTT. The whole variable domain, remainder taken from reference TRBV5-6 and TRBJ2-3, is DAGVTQSPTHLIKTRGQQVTLRCSPKSGHDTVSWYQQALGQGPQFIFQYYEEEERQRGNFPDRFSGHQFPNYSSELNVNALLLGDSALYLCASSLALAGGADTQYFGPGTRLTVL.

V usage is TRBV4-2 and J usage is TRBJ1-1; possible D gene TRBD1, 5 bases. The CDR3 sequence is 14 residues long. Trimming took off 5 bases at V and 10 bases at J, with 20 bases between the two ends. The germline V gene encodes CDR1 LGHNA and CDR2 YNFKEQ. The CDR3 bases are TGTGCCAGCAGCGCGGGACTCGGAGATAGAGGAGCTTTCTTT. Its protein product is CASSAGLGDRGAFF.

The genes are TRBV4-2 and TRBJ2-5; possible D gene TRBD2, 6 bases. This CDR3 spans 16 amino acids. Germline CDR1 is LGHNA and CDR2 is YNFKEQ. The V gene lost 5 bases and the J gene lost 5 bases, with 21 bases spanning the gap. The CDR3 region is CASSYTGGDLGETQYF. Written as DNA, the CDR3 is TGTGCCAGCAGCTACACGGGCGGGGACCTTGGGGAGACCCAGTACTTC.

This clone was counted between two and nine times. This sequence joins TRBV30 and TRBJ2-7; possible D gene TRBD1, 5 bases. Germline CDR1 reads GTSNPN; CDR2 reads SVGIG (reference sequence). V lost 0 bases, J lost 0 bases, and 21 bases lay in between. The CDR3 is made up of 18 amino acids. This CDR3 is CAWSVSGLNRRTSYEQYF. For the CDR3, the DNA is TGTGCCTGGAGTGTCTCCGGATTAAACAGGCGAACCTCCTACGAGCAGTACTTC.

The chain links TRBV18 to TRBJ2-7; TRBD1 agrees at 9 bases. The CDR3 sequence is 14 residues long. Unmatched junction bases numbered 3, after V lost 3 bases and J lost 3 bases. Germline loops: CDR1 KGHSH, CDR2 LQKENI. CDR3 nucleotides: TGTGCCAGCTCACCCGAGGACAGGGGCTACGAGCAGTACTTC. Amino acids: CASSPEDRGYEQYF.

The sample holds a few counts of this clone. The chain has TRBV4-3 and TRBJ2-5, with 11 bases lining up with TRBD2. With V trimmed by 0 bases and J by 6 bases, 9 bases remained unmatched. The CDR3 sequence is 17 residues long. Germline values: CDR1 LGHNA, CDR2 YSLEER. The CDR3: CASSQDFLAGGRQTQYF. CDR3 coding DNA: TGCGCCAGCAGCCAAGACTTCCTAGCGGGGGGTCGCCAGACCCAGTACTTC.

This chain connects TRBV19 to TRBJ2-5, with 8 bases identical to TRBD1. Germline loops: CDR1 LNHDA, CDR2 SQIVND (reference sequence). The CDR3 spans 14 residues. V shed 3 bases and J 2 bases; nucleotides not matched to a gene: 2. The CDR3 sequence is CASSMRTGQETQYF. The CDR3 DNA sequence: TGTGCCAGTAGTATGCGGACAGGGCAAGAGACCCAGTACTTC.

The genes are TRBV5-4 and TRBJ1-5, with a possible D match to TRBD1 (5 bases). The CDR3 runs to 15 residues. Germline assignment: CDR1 SGHNT and CDR2 YYREEE (reference sequence). V lost 2 bases and J lost 4, with 13 bases in between. DNA of the CDR3: TGTGCCAGCAGCTTAGGGGTTGAGGAGAATCAGCCCCAGCATTTT. It is translated as CASSLGVEENQPQHF.

The gene calls are TRBV27 and TRBJ2-7; 7 nucleotides align to TRBD2. Trimming cost V 3 bases and J 6 bases; bases outside gene matches: 8. The CDR3 length is 14 residues. Germline V gene lookup returns CDR1 MNHEY and CDR2 SMNVEV (reference sequence). DNA for the CDR3: TGTGCCAGCAGTTTTGATGTCCGCGGGGGCGAGCAGTACTTC. Amino acid sequence: CASSFDVRGGEQYF.